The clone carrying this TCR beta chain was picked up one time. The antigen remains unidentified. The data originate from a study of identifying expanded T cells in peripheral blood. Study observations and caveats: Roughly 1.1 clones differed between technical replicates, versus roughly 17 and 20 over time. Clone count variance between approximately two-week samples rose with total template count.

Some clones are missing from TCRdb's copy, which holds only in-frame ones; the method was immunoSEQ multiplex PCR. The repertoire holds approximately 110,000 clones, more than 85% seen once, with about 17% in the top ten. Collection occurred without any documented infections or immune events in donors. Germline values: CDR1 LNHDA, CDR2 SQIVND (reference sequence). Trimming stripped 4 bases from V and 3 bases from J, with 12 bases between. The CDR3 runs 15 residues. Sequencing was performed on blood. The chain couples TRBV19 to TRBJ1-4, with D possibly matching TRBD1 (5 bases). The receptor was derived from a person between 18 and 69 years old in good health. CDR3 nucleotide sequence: TGTGCCAGTAGTAATCCGGGACTCGCTAATGAAAAACTGTTTTTT. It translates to CASSNPGLANEKLFF. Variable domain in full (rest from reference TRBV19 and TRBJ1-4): DGGITQSPKYLFRKEGQNVTLSCEQNLNHDAMYWYRQDPGQGLRLIYYSQIVNDFQKGDIAEGYSVSREKKESFPLTVTSAQKNPTAFYLCASSNPGLANEKLFFGSGTQLSVL.